This TCR beta chain was found in a study of Ad26.COV2.S vaccination and SARS-CoV-2 variants. Study details: Sample donor was a member of the COV1001 Ad26.COV2.S trial arm. Ad26.COV2.S given intramuscularly, once or twice 56 days apart.

The treatment here: roughly 18 received Ad26.COV2.S at low or high dose, single or two shots; roughly five received placebo; per-sample allocation not given. Sampling happened 63 days after the first vaccine or placebo injection. The method was immunoSEQ multiplex PCR; TCRdb's version includes in-frame clones alone and lacks a portion of them. The sample lists 300,000 to 400,000 clones; roughly 87% were seen once. About this clone: The antigen is unknown.

V was trimmed by 5 bases and J by 0 bases, leaving 11 bases between them. Germline assignment: CDR1 LNHDA and CDR2 SQIVND (reference sequence). CDR3 length equals 16 residues. Study-level results: The placebo group had lower spike-specific TCR breadth than the vaccine recipients did. Total T cell responses, in the TCR breadth and depth analyses, may have been underestimated.

The J gene is TRBJ2-6, the V gene TRBV19; D not certain. The clonotype was recovered from a person between 18 and 65 years old who received the Ad26.COV2.S COVID-19 vaccine or a placebo. The material was peripheral blood, obtained in a trial of Ad26.COV2.S vaccine versus placebo. The CDR3 protein is CASSSAPSSGANVLTF. Here the CDR3 DNA reads TGTGCCAGTAGTTCCGCCCCGAGCTCTGGGGCCAACGTCCTGACTTTC.